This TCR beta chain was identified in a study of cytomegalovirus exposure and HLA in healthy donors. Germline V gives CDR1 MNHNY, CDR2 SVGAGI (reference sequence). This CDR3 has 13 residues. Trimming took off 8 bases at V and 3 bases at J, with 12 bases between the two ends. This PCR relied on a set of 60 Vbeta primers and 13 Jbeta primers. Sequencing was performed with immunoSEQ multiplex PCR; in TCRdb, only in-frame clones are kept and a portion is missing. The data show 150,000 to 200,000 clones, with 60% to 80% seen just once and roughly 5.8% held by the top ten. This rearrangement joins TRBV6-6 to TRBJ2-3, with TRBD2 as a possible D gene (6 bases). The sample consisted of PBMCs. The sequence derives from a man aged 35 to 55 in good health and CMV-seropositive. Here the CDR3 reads CASAGLSTDTQYF. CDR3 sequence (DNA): TGTGCCAGCGCGGGACTTTCAACAGATACGCAGTATTTT.